Given below is one TCR beta chain in context. Original analysis: Reference gene primer amplification gave nucleated cell count estimates. Data came from immunoSEQ multiplex PCR; TCRdb stores just in-frame clones and leaves some out. The D gene and trimming were derived from the DNA, and the V and J assignments and clone size from that table. The top ten clones hold 1% of a sample with about 330,000 clones, about 90% of them seen once. The record originates from a study of blood T cell repertoires in COVID-19. Study as a whole: Samples representing acute and convalescent COVID-19 were sourced from the United States, Italy and Spain.

Individuals aged roughly 18 to 95 years were recruited from 24 US areas. Cohort 3 recovered donors had two negative PCRs, clearance, or symptom resolution. V was pared by 5 bases and J by 3 bases, with 10 bases between. Germline assignment: CDR1 SGHNT and CDR2 YENEEA. The CDR3 has 13 amino acids. The sequence was obtained from a woman in her 30s who had recovered from COVID-19. Sequenced material: PBMCs or T cells enriched from blood (not recorded which). This chain links TRBV11-3 with TRBJ1-1, with D hard to call. CDR3 sequence (DNA): TGTGCCAGCAGCGCCCTCCCGGACACTGAAGCTTTCTTT. This codes for CASSALPDTEAFF.